These 21 T cell receptor beta chains were sequenced from one sample in a study of T-cell reconstitution after alpha-beta-depleted transplantation in children. Unique molecular identifiers were incorporated when the TCRbeta library was constructed. TCRdb analysed the PCR reads with MiXCR anew, one entry per CDR3 protein. The sample has about 580,000 distinct CDR3 sequences, 25% to 30% seen once. Specimen: PBMCs, collected before TCRalphabeta/CD19-depleted stem cell transplant. The receptors derive from a boy younger than two with Wiskott-Aldrich syndrome, due to receive a stem cell transplant.

The rearrangement uses TRBV7-2 and TRBJ2-5; perhaps TRBD2 as D (5 bases). The CDR3 runs 14 residues. Germline V gene lookup returns CDR1 SGHTA and CDR2 FQGNSA. V was cut by 5 bases and J by 4 bases, with 14 bases left in between. CDR3 sequence reads: CASSKTRAGETQYF. The CDR3 coding sequence is TGTGCCAGCAGCAAAACTAGGGCCGGAGAGACCCAGTACTTC. Full variable domain (outside the CDR3, taken from reference TRBV7-2 and TRBJ2-5): GAGVSQSPSNKVTEKGKDVELRCDPISGHTALYWYRQSLGQGLEFLIYFQGNSAPDKSGLPSDRFSAERTGGSVSTLTIQRTQQEDSAVYLCASSKTRAGETQYFGPGTRLLVL.

The chain couples TRBV5-1 to TRBJ2-3; no clear D. V dropped 6 bases and J dropped 4 bases, with 15 bases sitting between them. In germline, CDR1 is SGHRS, CDR2 YFSETQ. This CDR3 has 14 residues. The CDR3 coding sequence is TGCGCCAGCACCTGGTCCGAGGCGGCAGATACGCAGTATTTT. This codes for CASTWSEAADTQYF.

The chain employs TRBV11-1 and TRBJ2-3; 11 bases match TRBD1. In germline, CDR1 is SGHAT, CDR2 FQDESV (reference sequence). The CDR3 is 18 amino acids. Trimming at V came to 4 bases and at J to 6 bases, leaving 15 bases not matched to a gene. CDR3 sequence: CASSSLGTGGRWSDTQYF. Here the CDR3 DNA reads TGTGCCAGCAGCTCGTTGGGGACAGGGGGTCGGTGGTCTGATACGCAGTATTTT.

The V and J genes are TRBV7-9 and TRBJ2-7, with a possible D match to TRBD2 (6 bases). The CDR3 consists of 13 residues. Trimming cost V 5 bases and J 4 bases, with 12 bases left between them. Looked up from germline, CDR1 is SEHNR and CDR2 is FQNEAQ (reference sequence). CDR3 protein: CASSADGGYEQYF. CDR3 in DNA: TGTGCCAGCAGCGCCGACGGAGGGTACGAGCAGTACTTC.

This clonotype has a single count. The chain is built from TRBV4-1 and TRBJ2-5, with 7 bases identical to TRBD2. Germline CDR1 reads MGHRA; CDR2 reads YSYEKL. The CDR3 runs to 15 residues. Trimming at V came to 3 bases and at J to 9 bases, leaving 13 bases not matched to a gene. CDR3 loop: CASSQTSWRIGAQYF. DNA of the CDR3: TGCGCCAGCAGCCAGACTAGCTGGAGAATAGGGGCCCAGTACTTC.

Ten or more counts support this clonotype. The chain uses TRBV15 and TRBJ1-1, with 7 bases fitting TRBD1. Unmatched junction bases numbered 2, after V lost 0 bases and J lost 10 bases. Germline V CDR1 and CDR2: LNHNV, YYDKDF (reference sequence). CDR3 length equals 12 residues. The CDR3 DNA sequence: TGTGCCACCAGCAGAGATTCAGGGGGAGCTTTCTTT. Its protein is CATSRDSGGAFF.

In its sample, this clonotype was seen a few times. The chain is built from TRBV20-1 and TRBJ2-1; 10 nucleotides line up with TRBD2. Germline-derived CDR1 and CDR2 are DFQATT and SNEGSKA (reference sequence). The ends lost 1 base at V and 15 bases at J; junction bases unmatched: 6. The CDR3 totals 12 residues. The CDR3 DNA follows: TGCAGTGCTAGAGTGAGCGGGAGGGCCCGGTTCTTC. This gives the protein CSARVSGRARFF.

The genes are TRBV29-1 and TRBJ2-1; 8 bases match TRBD1. The germline CDR1 and CDR2 sequences are SQVTM and ANQGSEA. Trimming took 5 bases from V and 3 from J; bases not matched to a gene: 9. CDR3 length equals 15 residues. The DNA for the CDR3 is TGCAGCGTTCCGATTTGGGGACAGGACTACAATGAGCAGTTCTTC. It specifies CSVPIWGQDYNEQFF.

The J gene is TRBJ2-7, the V gene TRBV27; 7 bases are shared with TRBD1. After removal of 2 bases from V and 5 bases from J, the junction contained 12 bases not matched to a gene. In germline, CDR1 is MNHEY, CDR2 SMNVEV (reference sequence). The CDR3 consists of 16 residues. The CDR3 is CASSLRRDRVIHEQYF. CDR3 sequence (DNA): TGTGCCAGCAGTTTAAGACGAGACAGGGTCATCCACGAGCAGTACTTC.

This clonotype turned up a few times. The chain is built from TRBV5-1 and TRBJ2-4, with D perhaps TRBD1 or TRBD2 (7 bases each). V lost 1 base and J 7 bases, leaving 12 bases between the germline ends. The germline gives CDR1 SGHRS, CDR2 YFSETQ. This CDR3 contains 14 residues. CDR3 nucleotide sequence: TGCGCCAGCAGCTTGTGGGAGGGGGCGAACATTCAGTACTTC. This sequence encodes CASSLWEGANIQYF.

The chain combines TRBV19 with TRBJ1-5; no clear D gene. V was cut by 6 bases and J by 4 bases, with 13 bases left in between. The CDR3 totals 14 residues. CDR1 is LNHDA, CDR2 SQIVND, per germline (reference sequence). The CDR3 spells CASSPFPENQPQHF. The CDR3 DNA reads TGTGCCAGTAGCCCCTTCCCTGAGAATCAGCCCCAGCATTTT.

With respect to this clonotype: An end of the junction differs from the germline gene, which may be a read error. The chain combines TRBV5-1 with TRBJ2-1; tentatively, D is TRBD1 or TRBD2 (6 bases each). The CDR3 has 12 residues. Germline V gives CDR1 SGHRS, CDR2 YFSETQ. CDR3: CASSLPGAWRVF. In nucleotides, the CDR3 is TGCGCCAGCAGCTTGCCGGGGGCGTGGAGGGTCTTC.

J is TRBJ2-3 and V is TRBV12-3 or TRBV12-4, with unresolved D. The CDR3 has 13 residues. V dropped 6 bases and J dropped 3 bases, with 10 bases sitting between them. Written as DNA, the CDR3 is TGTGCCAGCAGATTTCGACTGACAGATACGCAGTATTTT. It codes for CASRFRLTDTQYF.

The rearrangement uses TRBV27 and TRBJ2-7, with D uncertain. CDR3 length equals 14 residues. CDR1 and CDR2 from the germline V gene are MNHEY and SMNVEV (reference sequence). V lost 0 bases and J lost 2, with 8 bases in between. The CDR3 DNA follows: TGTGCCAGCAGTTTATCCAGTACAACCTACGAGCAGTACTTC. Its translation is CASSLSSTTYEQYF.

V gene TRBV28 combines with J gene TRBJ2-7; either TRBD1 or TRBD2 may fit D (5 bases each). Trimming removed 7 bases from V and 0 bases from J, with 16 bases in between. This CDR3 comprises 15 residues. Germline values: CDR1 MDHEN, CDR2 SYDVKM. The CDR3 loop is CASISGTVSSYEQYF. The CDR3 region has the DNA TGTGCCAGCATCTCCGGGACGGTGAGCTCCTACGAGCAGTACTTC. The full variable domain, rest sourced from reference TRBV28 and TRBJ2-7, is DVKVTQSSRYLVKRTGEKVFLECVQDMDHENMFWYRQDPGLGLRLIYFSYDVKMKEKGDIPEGYSVSREKKERFSLILESASTNQTSMYLCASISGTVSSYEQYFGPGTRLTVT.

The chain couples TRBV5-1 to TRBJ2-7, with D perhaps assigned TRBD1 or TRBD2 (5 bases each). This CDR3 comprises 15 residues. Germline loops: CDR1 SGHRS, CDR2 YFSETQ. Trimming stripped 4 bases from V and 5 bases from J, with 19 bases between. The CDR3 here is CASSTPGRERHEQYF. The CDR3, as DNA: TGCGCCAGCAGCACTCCGGGCAGGGAGCGCCACGAGCAGTACTTC. The full variable domain, completed using reference TRBV5-1 and TRBJ2-7, is KAGVTQTPRYLIKTRGQQVTLSCSPISGHRSVSWYQQTPGQGLQFLFEYFSETQRNKGNFPGRFSGRQFSNSRSEMNVSTLELGDSALYLCASSTPGRERHEQYFGPGTRLTVT.

This clonotype was detected only a few times. This sequence joins TRBV19 and TRBJ2-3; weak D call: TRBD1 (6 bases). Trimming pared 9 bases from V and 7 bases from J, leaving 23 bases between. The germline CDR1 and CDR2 sequences are LNHDA and SQIVND (reference sequence). This CDR3 has 15 amino acids. The CDR3 sequence is CASRLTGQLVNTQYF. The DNA for the CDR3 is TGTGCCAGCCGATTAACAGGGCAATTGGTAAATACGCAGTATTTT.

This clonotype was seen only a few times. This rearrangement joins TRBV10-3 to TRBJ2-3; unclear D gene. The CDR3 has 12 residues. The germline CDR1 and CDR2 sequences are ENHRY and SYGVKD. V lost 2 bases, J lost 3 bases, and 3 bases lay in between. The CDR3 DNA reads as TGTGCCATCAGTGAGAGGACAGATACGCAGTATTTT. Protein sequence: CAISERTDTQYF.

The rearrangement joins TRBV5-1 to TRBJ2-1, with 7 bases fitting TRBD2. Germline V gene sequence: CDR1 SGHRS, CDR2 YFSETQ. J lost 9 bases, V lost 4 bases, and 13 bases had no gene match. The CDR3 contains 15 residues. DNA for the CDR3: TGCGCCAGCAGCCCTCTCGCGGGAGAAATCGGTGAGCAGTTCTTC. Translating gives CASSPLAGEIGEQFF.

This clonotype was counted a few times. The chain joins TRBV5-1 to TRBJ2-5, with a tentative D call TRBD1 (6 bases). CDR1 and CDR2 (germline): SGHRS, YFSETQ. The CDR3 is made up of 17 amino acids. The V end lost 1 base, the J end lost 4 bases, and 20 bases lay between the germline ends. Here the CDR3 DNA reads TGCGCCAGCAGCTTGAAGCCGACACAGGGTAGGGGAGAGACCCAGTACTTC. Protein product: CASSLKPTQGRGETQYF.

This clonotype was found a few times. The chain employs TRBV10-3 and TRBJ2-1, with D possibly being TRBD2 (6 bases). The CDR3 loop spans 15 amino acids. The ends were cut back, 5 bases at V and 0 bases at J, with 11 bases in the middle. Germline CDR1 is ENHRY and CDR2 is SYGVKD. CDR3 amino acids: CAISQAGSSYNEQFF. CDR3 nucleotide sequence: TGTGCCATCAGTCAGGCGGGGAGCTCCTACAATGAGCAGTTCTTC.